This TCR beta chain was identified during a study of Graves' ophthalmopathy and Graves' hyperthyroidism. Study-level points and caveats: This model predicted ophthalmopathy progression (sensitivity 65% to 71%, specificity around 72%).

This clonotype was picked up many times. Its antigen is still unknown. Germline V lookup: CDR1 MNHNS, CDR2 SASEGT. V dropped 6 bases and J dropped 3; count of bases not matched to a gene: 5. CDR3 size: 14 residues. RNA transcripts were the source from which TCR beta CDR3 regions were amplified. First-round RT-PCR employed HTBI primers, with a second-round multiplex PCR after it. TCRdb reprocessed the multiplex PCR reads via MiXCR and lists one record per CDR3 protein. The table lists about 390,000 distinct CDR3 sequences, 15% of them singletons. The chain combines TRBV6-1 with TRBJ1-5, with TRBD1 matching over 7 bases. The receptor was isolated from a woman aged 18-35 years with stable Graves' hyperthyroidism. What was sequenced was peripheral blood. The CDR3 DNA reads as TGTGCCAGCAGCAGGGGGGTTACCAATCAGCCCCAGCATTTT. It yields the protein CASSRGVTNQPQHF.